Sequencing of this T cell receptor (beta chain) was carried out in a study of blood T cell repertoires in COVID-19. Trimming took 0 bases from V and 6 from J; bases not matched to a gene: 9. The length of the CDR3 is 16 residues. Looked up from germline, CDR1 is LGHNA and CDR2 is YNFKEQ. Assay used: immunoSEQ multiplex PCR; TCRdb lists only in-frame clones, some missing. The data hold about 360,000 clones, with roughly 86% observed a single time. Sample: PBMCs or T cells enriched from blood (not recorded which). This rearrangement joins TRBV4-2 to TRBJ2-3, with TRBD2 matching over 7 bases. This clonotype was sampled from a woman aged 40 to 50 with acute COVID-19. The CDR3 here is CASSQDVGTTTDTQYF. CDR3 sequence (DNA): TGTGCCAGCAGCCAAGATGTTGGGACTACCACTGATACGCAGTATTTT.